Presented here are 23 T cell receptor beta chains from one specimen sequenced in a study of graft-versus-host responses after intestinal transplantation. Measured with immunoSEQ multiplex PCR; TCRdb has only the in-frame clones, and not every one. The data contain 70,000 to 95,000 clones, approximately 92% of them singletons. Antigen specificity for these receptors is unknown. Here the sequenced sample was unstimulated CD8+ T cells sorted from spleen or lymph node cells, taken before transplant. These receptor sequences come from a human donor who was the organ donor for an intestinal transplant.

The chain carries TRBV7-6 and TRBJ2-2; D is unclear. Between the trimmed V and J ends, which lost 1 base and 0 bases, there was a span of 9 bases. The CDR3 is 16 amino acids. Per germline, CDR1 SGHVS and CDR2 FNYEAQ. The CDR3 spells CASSLVEFANTGELFF. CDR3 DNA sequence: TGTGCCAGCAGCTTAGTAGAGTTCGCGAACACCGGGGAGCTGTTTTTT. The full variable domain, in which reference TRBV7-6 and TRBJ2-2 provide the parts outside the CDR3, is GAGVSQSPRYKVTKRGQDVALRCDPISGHVSLYWYRQALGQGPEFLTYFNYEAQQDKSGLPNDRFSAERPEGSISTLTIQRTEQRDSAMYRCASSLVEFANTGELFFGEGSRLTVL.

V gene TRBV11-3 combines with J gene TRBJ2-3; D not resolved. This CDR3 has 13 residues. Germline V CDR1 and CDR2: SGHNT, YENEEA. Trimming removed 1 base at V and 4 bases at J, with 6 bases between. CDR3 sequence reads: CASSLGSADTQYF. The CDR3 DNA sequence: TGTGCCAGCAGCTTAGGTTCCGCAGATACGCAGTATTTT. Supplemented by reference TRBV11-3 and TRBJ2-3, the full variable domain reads EAGVVQSPRYKIIEKKQPVAFWCNPISGHNTLYWYLQNLGQGPELLIRYENEEAVDDSQLPKDRFSAERLKGVDSTLKIQPAELGDSAVYLCASSLGSADTQYFGPGTRLTVL.

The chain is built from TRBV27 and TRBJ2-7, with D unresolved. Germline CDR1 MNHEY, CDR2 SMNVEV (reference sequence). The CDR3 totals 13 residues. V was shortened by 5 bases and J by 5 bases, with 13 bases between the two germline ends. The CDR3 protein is CASSPLNVDEQYF. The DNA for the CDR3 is TGTGCCAGCAGTCCCCTAAACGTCGACGAGCAGTACTTC.

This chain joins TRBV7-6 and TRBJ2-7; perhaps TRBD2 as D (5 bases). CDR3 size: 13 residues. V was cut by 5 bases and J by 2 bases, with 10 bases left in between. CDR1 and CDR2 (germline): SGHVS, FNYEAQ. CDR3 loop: CASSPGEPYEQYF. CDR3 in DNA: TGTGCCAGCAGCCCCGGGGAGCCCTACGAGCAGTACTTC.

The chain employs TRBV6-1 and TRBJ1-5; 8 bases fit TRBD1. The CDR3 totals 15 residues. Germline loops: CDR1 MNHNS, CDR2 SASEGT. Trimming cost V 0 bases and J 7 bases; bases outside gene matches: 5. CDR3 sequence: CASSEAPGGDQPQHF. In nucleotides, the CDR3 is TGTGCCAGCAGTGAAGCTCCAGGGGGCGACCAGCCCCAGCATTTT.

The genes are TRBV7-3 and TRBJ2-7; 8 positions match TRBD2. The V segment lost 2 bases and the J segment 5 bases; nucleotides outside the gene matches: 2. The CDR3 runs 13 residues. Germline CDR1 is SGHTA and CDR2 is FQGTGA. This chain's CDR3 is CASSLSGGHEQYF. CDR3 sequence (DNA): TGTGCCAGCAGCTTATCGGGAGGGCACGAGCAGTACTTC.

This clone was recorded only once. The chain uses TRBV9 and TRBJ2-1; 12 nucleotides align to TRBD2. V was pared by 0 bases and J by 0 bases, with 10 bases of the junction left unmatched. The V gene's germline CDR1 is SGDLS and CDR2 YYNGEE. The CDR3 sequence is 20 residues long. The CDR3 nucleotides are TGTGCCAGCAGCGTAGCTGCGGGACTAGCGGGCTCGAGCTCCTACAATGAGCAGTTCTTC. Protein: CASSVAAGLAGSSSYNEQFF.

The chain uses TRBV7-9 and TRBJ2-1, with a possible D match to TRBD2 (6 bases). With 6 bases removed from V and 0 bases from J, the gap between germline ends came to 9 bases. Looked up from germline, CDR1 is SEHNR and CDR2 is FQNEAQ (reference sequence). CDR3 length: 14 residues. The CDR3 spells CASRGLSSYNEQFF. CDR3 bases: TGTGCCAGCAGGGGACTGAGCTCCTACAATGAGCAGTTCTTC.

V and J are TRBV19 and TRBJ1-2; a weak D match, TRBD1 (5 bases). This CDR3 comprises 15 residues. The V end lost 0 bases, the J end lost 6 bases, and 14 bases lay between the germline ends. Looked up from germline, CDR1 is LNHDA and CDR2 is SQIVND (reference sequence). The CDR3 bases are TGTGCCAGTAGTATAGATCTATTCGGGGGGGATGGCTACACCTTC. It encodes CASSIDLFGGDGYTF. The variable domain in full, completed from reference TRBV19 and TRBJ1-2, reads DGGITQSPKYLFRKEGQNVTLSCEQNLNHDAMYWYRQDPGQGLRLIYYSQIVNDFQKGDIAEGYSVSREKKESFPLTVTSAQKNPTAFYLCASSIDLFGGDGYTFGSGTRLTVV.

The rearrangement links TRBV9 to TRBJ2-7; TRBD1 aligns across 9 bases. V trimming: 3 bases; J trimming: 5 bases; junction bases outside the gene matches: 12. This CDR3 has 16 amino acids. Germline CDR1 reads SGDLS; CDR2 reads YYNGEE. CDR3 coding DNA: TGTGCCAGCAGCGACGGGACAGGGCACCGTTTGAACGAGCAGTACTTC. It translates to CASSDGTGHRLNEQYF.

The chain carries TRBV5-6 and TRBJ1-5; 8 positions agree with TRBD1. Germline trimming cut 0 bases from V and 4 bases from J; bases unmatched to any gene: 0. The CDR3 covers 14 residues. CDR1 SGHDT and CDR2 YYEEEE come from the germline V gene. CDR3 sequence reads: CASSLGTGNQPQHF. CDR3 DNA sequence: TGTGCCAGCAGCTTGGGGACAGGGAATCAGCCCCAGCATTTT.

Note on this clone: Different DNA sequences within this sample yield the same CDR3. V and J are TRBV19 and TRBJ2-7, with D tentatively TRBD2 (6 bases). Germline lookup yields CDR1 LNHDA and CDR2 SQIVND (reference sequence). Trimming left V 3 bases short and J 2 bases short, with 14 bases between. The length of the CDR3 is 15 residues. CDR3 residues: CASSIQWAGTYEQYF. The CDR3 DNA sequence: TGTGCCAGTAGTATTCAGTGGGCGGGAACCTACGAGCAGTACTTC.

CDR3 coding DNA: TGTGCCAGCAGCCCCCCGGACGGACTGGGGGGGGAGCTGTTTTTT. Amino acids: CASSPPDGLGGELFF. The genes are TRBV11-1 and TRBJ2-2; D might be TRBD2 (5 bases). This CDR3 spans 15 amino acids. Trimming left V 5 bases short and J 8 bases short, with 18 bases between. Germline V gene data show CDR1 as SGHAT and CDR2 as FQDESV (reference sequence).

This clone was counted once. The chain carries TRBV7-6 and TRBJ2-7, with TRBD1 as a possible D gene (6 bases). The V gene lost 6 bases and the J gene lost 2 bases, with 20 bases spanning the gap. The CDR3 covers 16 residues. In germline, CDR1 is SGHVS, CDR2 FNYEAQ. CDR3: CASRSEPGEVAYEQYF. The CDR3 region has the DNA TGTGCCAGCAGGTCCGAACCAGGGGAAGTAGCCTACGAGCAGTACTTC.

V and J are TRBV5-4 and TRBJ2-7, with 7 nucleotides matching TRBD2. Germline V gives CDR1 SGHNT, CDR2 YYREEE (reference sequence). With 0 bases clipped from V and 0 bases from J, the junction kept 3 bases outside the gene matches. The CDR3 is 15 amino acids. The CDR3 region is CASSLGAGSSYEQYF. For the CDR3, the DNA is TGTGCCAGCAGCTTGGGAGCGGGAAGCTCCTACGAGCAGTACTTC.

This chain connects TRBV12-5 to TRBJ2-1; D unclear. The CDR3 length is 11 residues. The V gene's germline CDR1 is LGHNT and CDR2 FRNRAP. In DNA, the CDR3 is TGTGCCACGAGGCATGGCAATGAGCAGTTCTTC. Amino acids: CATRHGNEQFF. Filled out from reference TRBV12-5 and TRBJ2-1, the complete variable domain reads DARVTQTPRHKVTEMGQEVTMRCQPILGHNTVFWYRQTMMQGLELLAYFRNRAPLDDSGMPKDRFSAEMPDATLATLKIQPSEPRDSAVYFCATRHGNEQFFGPGTRLTVL.

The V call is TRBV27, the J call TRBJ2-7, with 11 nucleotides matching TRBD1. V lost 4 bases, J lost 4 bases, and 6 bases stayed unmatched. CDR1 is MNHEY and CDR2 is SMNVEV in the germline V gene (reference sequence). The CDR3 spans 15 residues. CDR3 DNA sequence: TGTGCCAGCAGTTCCAGGACAGGGGGCCATTACGAGCAGTACTTC. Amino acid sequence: CASSSRTGGHYEQYF.

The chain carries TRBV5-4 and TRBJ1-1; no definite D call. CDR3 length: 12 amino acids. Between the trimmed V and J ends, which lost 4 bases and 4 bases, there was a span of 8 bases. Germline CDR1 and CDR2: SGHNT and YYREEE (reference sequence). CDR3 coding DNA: TGTGCCAGCAGCCGGGGTGGCACTGAAGCTTTCTTT. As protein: CASSRGGTEAFF.

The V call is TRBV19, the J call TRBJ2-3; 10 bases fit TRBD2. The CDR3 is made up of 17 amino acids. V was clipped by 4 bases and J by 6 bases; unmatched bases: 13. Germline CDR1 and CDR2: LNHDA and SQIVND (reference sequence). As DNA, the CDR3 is TGTGCCAGTAGTAACCCCTTAGCGGGGGGCCATGTGGATACGCAGTATTTT. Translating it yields CASSNPLAGGHVDTQYF.

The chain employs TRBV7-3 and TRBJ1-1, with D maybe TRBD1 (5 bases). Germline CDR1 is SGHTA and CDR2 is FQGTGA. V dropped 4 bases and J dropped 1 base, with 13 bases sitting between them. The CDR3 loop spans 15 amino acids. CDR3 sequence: CASSYGAPGNTEAFF. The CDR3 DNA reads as TGTGCCAGCAGCTATGGGGCTCCAGGGAACACTGAAGCTTTCTTT.

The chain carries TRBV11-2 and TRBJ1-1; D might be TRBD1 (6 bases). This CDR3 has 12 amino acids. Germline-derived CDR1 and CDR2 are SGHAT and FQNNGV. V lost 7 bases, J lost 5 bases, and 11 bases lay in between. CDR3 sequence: CASTGVGTEAFF. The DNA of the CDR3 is TGTGCCAGCACAGGGGTGGGAACTGAAGCTTTCTTT.

CDR3 DNA: TGCGCCAGCAGCCAAACAGCCATCACTGAAGCTTTCTTT. Protein sequence: CASSQTAITEAFF. V usage is TRBV4-1 and J usage is TRBJ1-1; D is unclear. CDR3 size: 13 residues. Germline assignment: CDR1 MGHRA and CDR2 YSYEKL. The V gene lost 2 bases and the J gene lost 4 bases, with 8 bases spanning the gap.

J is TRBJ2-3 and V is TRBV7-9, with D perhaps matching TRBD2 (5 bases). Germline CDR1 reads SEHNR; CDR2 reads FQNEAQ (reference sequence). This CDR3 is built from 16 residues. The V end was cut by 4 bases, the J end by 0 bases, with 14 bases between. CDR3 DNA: TGTGCCAGCAGCTCGTGGGTAGCGCCAAGCACAGATACGCAGTATTTT. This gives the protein CASSSWVAPSTDTQYF.